One and the same sample provided the 31 T cell receptor beta chains below, sequenced in a study of blood T cell repertoires in COVID-19. This table comes from immunoSEQ multiplex PCR, and its TCRdb copy is limited to in-frame clones, with some not included. Of 250,000 to 350,000 clones in the sample, roughly 88% were seen once. Sequencing was carried out using peripheral blood. These receptors came from a woman in her twenties or thirties with active or convalescent COVID-19.

This chain links TRBV7-2 with TRBJ2-7; 9 bases map to TRBD2. Germline assignment: CDR1 SGHTA and CDR2 FQGNSA. After removal of 1 base from V and 5 bases from J, the junction contained 9 bases not matched to a gene. CDR3 size: 16 residues. The CDR3 DNA reads as TGTGCCAGCAGCTTAGTGTTTGGCGGGGGGGCCCACGAGCAGTACTTC. It specifies CASSLVFGGGAHEQYF.

This chain connects TRBV9 to TRBJ1-1; no definite D call. Trimming left V 0 bases short and J 2 bases short, with 11 bases between. This CDR3 comprises 15 residues. Per germline, CDR1 SGDLS and CDR2 YYNGEE. For the CDR3, the DNA is TGTGCCAGCAGCGTAGGTGGGGAGTTTAACACTGAAGCTTTCTTT. Its translation is CASSVGGEFNTEAFF.

The rearrangement joins TRBV20-1 to TRBJ2-2; no reliable D call. This CDR3 contains 13 residues. Germline CDR1 is DFQATT and CDR2 is SNEGSKA (reference sequence). V was trimmed by 3 bases and J by 3 bases, leaving 8 bases between them. The CDR3 region is CSASARDTGELFF. Here the CDR3 DNA reads TGCAGTGCTAGTGCCCGGGACACCGGGGAGCTGTTTTTT.

This chain connects TRBV27 to TRBJ2-7; D might be TRBD1 (5 bases). The length of the CDR3 is 15 residues. Germline values: CDR1 MNHEY, CDR2 SMNVEV (reference sequence). V was cut by 0 bases and J by 6 bases, with 15 bases left in between. The CDR3 sequence is CASSLSSQGSSEQYF. DNA of the CDR3: TGTGCCAGCAGTTTATCGAGTCAGGGCTCCAGCGAGCAGTACTTC.

V is TRBV24-1 and J is TRBJ1-2; D is ambiguous. The germline V gene encodes CDR1 KGHDR and CDR2 SFDVKD. V was cut by 3 bases and J by 4 bases, with 11 bases left in between. The CDR3 covers 14 residues. For the CDR3, the DNA is TGTGCCACCAGTGATCCCTCGGGGAGCTATGGCTACACCTTC. Its protein is CATSDPSGSYGYTF.

This sequence joins TRBV5-1 and TRBJ1-2; TRBD1 matches 7 bases. Trimming at V came to 4 bases and at J to 6 bases, leaving 9 bases not matched to a gene. The CDR3 extends over 14 amino acids. Germline V gives CDR1 SGHRS, CDR2 YFSETQ. CDR3 sequence: CASSVSGTADGYTF. CDR3 sequence (DNA): TGCGCCAGCAGCGTATCCGGGACAGCGGATGGCTACACCTTC.

The J gene is TRBJ2-7, the V gene TRBV6-6, with 10 nucleotides matching TRBD1. CDR3 size: 14 residues. The germline V gene encodes CDR1 MNHNY and CDR2 SVGAGI (reference sequence). Trimming removed 6 bases from V and 3 bases from J; junction bases left unmatched: 5. CDR3 coding DNA: TGTGCCAGCAGACCGGGACAGGGGCACTACGAGCAGTACTTC. It codes for CASRPGQGHYEQYF.

The gene calls are TRBV3-1 (or the pseudogene TRBV3-2) and TRBJ2-1; TRBD2 matches 12 bases. Germline values: CDR1 LGHDT, CDR2 YNNKEL (reference sequence). This CDR3 comprises 16 residues. With V trimmed by 0 bases and J by 9 bases, 6 bases remained unmatched. CDR3 in DNA: TGTGCCAGCAGCCAAGATTGGTCTAGCGGGGGGGTTGAGCAGTTCTTC. Amino acid sequence: CASSQDWSSGGVEQFF.

The V gene is TRBV20-1, the J gene TRBJ2-5; the match to TRBD2 covers 8 bases. The CDR3 is made up of 10 amino acids. Losses at the gene ends were 3 bases for V and 10 bases for J; bases not matched to a gene: 1. Germline lookup yields CDR1 DFQATT and CDR2 SNEGSKA (reference sequence). In DNA form, the CDR3 reads TGCAGTGCTAGGCGGGAGGACCAGTACTTC. Its protein is CSARREDQYF.

The V call is TRBV28, the J call TRBJ2-3; D is perhaps TRBD2 (7 bases). The germline V gene encodes CDR1 MDHEN and CDR2 SYDVKM. The CDR3 has 16 amino acids. Trimming took off 3 bases at V and 2 bases at J, with 15 bases between the two ends. The CDR3 spells CASSFSWGGPTDTQYF. In DNA form, the CDR3 reads TGTGCCAGCAGTTTCTCGTGGGGGGGCCCCACAGATACGCAGTATTTT.

The chain is built from TRBV29-1 and TRBJ1-1; 10 nucleotides agree with TRBD1. V lost 2 bases and J lost 6; bases outside the gene matches: 3. The CDR3 contains 13 residues. CDR1 and CDR2 (germline): SQVTM, ANQGSEA. The CDR3: CSVELDRGAEAFF. The CDR3 nucleotides read TGCAGCGTTGAACTGGACAGGGGGGCTGAAGCTTTCTTT.

With regard to this clone: The sample has other DNA sequences that encode this CDR3 too. This chain uses TRBV6-2 or TRBV6-3 with TRBJ1-1; D may be TRBD1 (5 bases). The CDR3 is 12 residues long. CDR1 is MNHEY, CDR2 SVGEGT, per germline. Trimming shortened V by 5 bases and J by 5 bases, and 9 bases separated the two germline ends. The CDR3 DNA reads as TGTGCCAGCAGTACCCGGGGGACTGAAGCTTTCTTT. This translates into CASSTRGTEAFF.

This clone is a singleton in its sample. The gene calls are TRBV9 and TRBJ2-5, with 7 nucleotides matching TRBD1. The germline V gene encodes CDR1 SGDLS and CDR2 YYNGEE. The V segment lost 0 bases and the J segment 2 bases; nucleotides outside the gene matches: 4. The CDR3 loop spans 15 amino acids. CDR3 DNA: TGTGCCAGCAGCGTAGTGGACAGGAAACAAGAGACCCAGTACTTC. It encodes CASSVVDRKQETQYF.

The V gene is TRBV19, the J gene TRBJ1-4; weak D call: TRBD1 (6 bases). Trimming removed 10 bases from V and 3 bases from J, with 15 bases in between. The CDR3 has 14 amino acids. CDR1 is LNHDA, CDR2 SQIVND, per germline (reference sequence). CDR3 sequence: CATSPTGSNEKLFF. The CDR3 DNA is TGTGCCACCTCGCCCACAGGGTCTAATGAAAAACTGTTTTTT.

V usage is TRBV29-1 and J usage is TRBJ2-3, with TRBD1 matching 8 bases. This CDR3 region has 15 residues. Germline V lookup: CDR1 SQVTM, CDR2 ANQGSEA. Trimming at V came to 5 bases and at J to 6 bases, leaving 13 bases not matched to a gene. CDR3 sequence: CSVSRDRTTTDTQYF. Here the CDR3 DNA reads TGCAGCGTTTCGAGGGACAGGACTACCACTGATACGCAGTATTTT.

The chain uses TRBV3-1 (or the pseudogene TRBV3-2) and TRBJ2-3; 8 nucleotides match TRBD1. Germline assignment: CDR1 LGHDT and CDR2 YNNKEL (reference sequence). V lost 4 bases to trimming and J lost 5 bases; unmatched junction nucleotides: 5. The CDR3 loop spans 14 amino acids. In DNA form, the CDR3 reads TGTGCCAGCAGCCTCACAGGGGGTATAGATACGCAGTATTTT. Its protein product is CASSLTGGIDTQYF.

The CDR3 bases are TGCGCCAGCAGCCCGGGACAGGACTACGAGCAGTACTTC. Protein: CASSPGQDYEQYF. The genes are TRBV5-1 and TRBJ2-7; 8 nucleotides align to TRBD1. V gave up 4 bases and J gave up 3 bases; unmatched junction bases: 3. The CDR3 consists of 13 residues. From germline, CDR1 is SGHRS and CDR2 YFSETQ.

The genes are TRBV30 and TRBJ1-2, with 7 bases that match TRBD1. V lost 5 bases to trimming and J lost 7 bases; unmatched junction nucleotides: 13. The CDR3 runs to 14 residues. Germline CDR1 and CDR2: GTSNPN and SVGIG (reference sequence). DNA of the CDR3: TGTGCCTGGGGGGTACAGGAGGGGGCGTTTGGCTACACCTTC. Its translation: CAWGVQEGAFGYTF.

This sequence joins TRBV10-3 and TRBJ1-2; TRBD1 matches 8 bases. CDR1 is ENHRY and CDR2 is SYGVKD in the germline V gene. This CDR3 has 14 amino acids. V dropped 6 bases and J dropped 8; count of bases not matched to a gene: 11. The CDR3 sequence is CAIRKGQGAEGYTF. CDR3 DNA sequence: TGTGCCATCAGGAAGGGGCAGGGGGCCGAGGGCTACACCTTC.

This chain joins TRBV4-3 and TRBJ2-1, with 8 bases matching TRBD2. The CDR3 runs 17 residues. J lost 3 bases, V lost 0 bases, and 7 bases had no gene match. Germline CDR1 reads LGHNA; CDR2 reads YSLEER. CDR3 coding DNA: TGCGCCAGCAGCCAAGAGATGTCAGCGGGGGTCTACAATGAGCAGTTCTTC. Protein: CASSQEMSAGVYNEQFF.

V is TRBV19 and J is TRBJ1-1; D gene ambiguous. The germline V and J ends were trimmed by 5 bases and 1 base, with 8 bases remaining between them. Per the germline V gene, CDR1 is LNHDA and CDR2 is SQIVND (reference sequence). The CDR3 runs to 13 residues. For the CDR3, the DNA is TGTGCCAGTAGTGCGACAAAGAACACTGAAGCTTTCTTT. Translated: CASSATKNTEAFF.

This clone was seen just once. The gene calls are TRBV29-1 and TRBJ1-1, with TRBD1 matching over 10 bases. CDR1 SQVTM and CDR2 ANQGSEA come from the germline V gene. The CDR3 runs 16 residues. After removal of 5 bases from V and 1 base from J, the junction contained 10 bases not matched to a gene. For the CDR3, the DNA is TGCAGCGTTCTCCCGGGACAGGGGACACGGAACACTGAAGCTTTCTTT. As protein: CSVLPGQGTRNTEAFF.

V gene TRBV4-3 combines with J gene TRBJ1-4, with 7 bases lining up with TRBD1. The CDR3 runs to 15 residues. V lost 3 bases to trimming and J lost 7 bases; unmatched junction nucleotides: 8. Germline CDR1 reads LGHNA; CDR2 reads YSLEER. This CDR3 is CASSHPTGQGEKLFF. The CDR3 bases are TGCGCCAGCAGCCACCCGACAGGGCAGGGTGAAAAACTGTTTTTT.

In nucleotides, the CDR3 is TGTGCCAGCAGCCGTCGACAGGACACTGAAGCTTTCTTT. It yields the protein CASSRRQDTEAFF. The rearrangement uses TRBV6-6 and TRBJ1-1; a possible D gene is TRBD1 (6 bases). V was shortened by 6 bases and J by 3 bases, with 11 bases between the two germline ends. CDR1 is MNHNY and CDR2 is SVGAGI in the germline V gene (reference sequence). This CDR3 has 13 residues.

This chain connects TRBV27 to TRBJ1-2; 8 nucleotides agree with TRBD1. Germline V gene sequence: CDR1 MNHEY, CDR2 SMNVEV (reference sequence). The J segment lost 7 bases and the V segment lost 6 bases, leaving 4 bases of the junction unmatched. The CDR3 extends over 12 amino acids. The CDR3 nucleotides read TGTGCCAGCAGCACAGGGGGAGGTGGCTACACCTTC. This gives the protein CASSTGGGGYTF.

The rearrangement joins TRBV7-9 to TRBJ1-4, with D maybe TRBD1 (6 bases). Germline lookup yields CDR1 SEHNR and CDR2 FQNEAQ (reference sequence). The CDR3 runs to 18 residues. V dropped 5 bases and J dropped 2 bases, with 21 bases sitting between them. The CDR3 bases are TGTGCCAGCAGCACCCTCTGGGACACCCTCGGGACTAATGAAAAACTGTTTTTT. Its protein is CASSTLWDTLGTNEKLFF.

The rearrangement uses TRBV15 and TRBJ1-2, with D perhaps TRBD1 (6 bases). The CDR3 spans 13 residues. V was trimmed by 3 bases and J by 4 bases, leaving 9 bases between them. The germline CDR1 and CDR2 sequences are LNHNV and YYDKDF (reference sequence). The CDR3 here is CATSRLDSYGYTF. CDR3 sequence (DNA): TGTGCCACCAGCAGGCTGGACAGCTATGGCTACACCTTC.

This chain uses TRBV28 with TRBJ2-4, with 9 bases lining up with TRBD1. The CDR3 totals 15 residues. The J segment lost 4 bases and the V segment lost 6 bases, leaving 7 bases of the junction unmatched. The germline gives CDR1 MDHEN, CDR2 SYDVKM. CDR3 sequence: CASRGPGTGKNIQYF. The CDR3 DNA sequence: TGTGCCAGCAGGGGGCCGGGGACAGGGAAAAACATTCAGTACTTC.

This chain links TRBV4-1 with TRBJ1-1; D remains ambiguous. The CDR3 is made up of 18 amino acids. Between the trimmed V and J ends, which lost 0 bases and 2 bases, there was a span of 19 bases. Germline CDR1 and CDR2: MGHRA and YSYEKL. The CDR3 here is CASSQDGSGILSNTEAFF. CDR3 bases: TGCGCCAGCAGCCAAGACGGATCGGGTATTCTTTCAAACACTGAAGCTTTCTTT.

V gene TRBV5-6 combines with J gene TRBJ1-4; 8 bases match TRBD1. Germline V lookup: CDR1 SGHDT, CDR2 YYEEEE. This CDR3 has 13 amino acids. With 4 bases clipped from V and 8 bases from J, the junction kept 4 bases outside the gene matches. The CDR3 sequence: CASSRQGWEKLFF. For the CDR3, the DNA is TGTGCCAGCAGCCGACAGGGGTGGGAAAAACTGTTTTTT.

The genes are TRBV5-4 and TRBJ1-1; 8 bases match TRBD1. Germline CDR1 is SGHNT and CDR2 is YYREEE (reference sequence). The CDR3 sequence is 15 residues long. V lost 3 bases and J lost 4; bases outside the gene matches: 8. As DNA, the CDR3 is TGTGCCAGCAGCTATATGGACAGGGTGGGCACTGAAGCTTTCTTT. This codes for CASSYMDRVGTEAFF.